A single sample is the source of the 17 T cell receptor beta chains below, sequenced in a study of vaccination effects on CD4 cells after COVID-19. For these receptors, no antigen is known. Following culture for nine to ten days, CD4+ T cells were isolated. Using immunoSEQ multiplex PCR, the repertoire was profiled, and TCRdb retains in-frame clones only, with some absent. The repertoire holds 50,000 or so clones, with around 63% as singletons. The sample here was CD4+ T cells from PBMCs cultured without peptide, taken before COVID-19 vaccination. The receptors here all came from a human donor who received a COVID-19 vaccine.

V and J are TRBV7-9 and TRBJ1-1, with a weak D call TRBD1 (5 bases). This CDR3 contains 14 residues. Germline CDR1 is SEHNR and CDR2 is FQNEAQ (reference sequence). Trimming left V 2 bases short and J 5 bases short, with 12 bases between. CDR3 DNA sequence: TGTGCCAGCAGCTTAAACAGGATGGGGACTGAAGCTTTCTTT. This translates into CASSLNRMGTEAFF. The entire variable domain, with the rest obtained from reference TRBV7-9 and TRBJ1-1, is as follows: DTGVSQNPRHKITKRGQNVTFRCDPISEHNRLYWYRQTLGQGPEFLTYFQNEAQLEKSRLLSDRFSAERPKGSFSTLEIQRTEQGDSAMYLCASSLNRMGTEAFFGQGTRLTVV.

The V and J genes are TRBV9 and TRBJ1-6; D remains ambiguous. CDR1 and CDR2 (germline): SGDLS, YYNGEE. V lost 3 bases and J 10 bases, leaving 11 bases between the germline ends. The CDR3 contains 13 residues. The CDR3 protein is CASSGSVGSPLHF. The CDR3 nucleotides read TGTGCCAGCAGCGGCTCCGTTGGGTCACCCCTCCACTTT.

In nucleotides, the CDR3 is TGTGCCACCAGCCCTTCGAGTGTGGAGGGGAACTATGGCTACACCTTC. Translating gives CATSPSSVEGNYGYTF. The rearrangement uses TRBV24-1 and TRBJ1-2; tentative D call: TRBD1 (5 bases). V was shortened by 7 bases and J by 2 bases, with 19 bases between the two germline ends. The CDR3 spans 16 residues. CDR1 and CDR2 from the germline V gene are KGHDR and SFDVKD.

The chain links TRBV5-1 to TRBJ1-1, with 10 bases identical to TRBD1. J gave up 7 bases and V 0 bases, and 3 bases lay outside the gene matches. The CDR3 has 14 residues. Germline V CDR1 and CDR2: SGHRS, YFSETQ. The CDR3 sequence is CASSLGQGADEAFF. The CDR3 region has the DNA TGCGCCAGCAGCTTGGGACAGGGGGCGGATGAAGCTTTCTTT.

This rearrangement joins TRBV7-9 to TRBJ2-7; no definite D call. Trimming took off 5 bases at V and 4 bases at J, with 12 bases between the two ends. CDR3 length: 13 amino acids. Germline CDR1 is SEHNR and CDR2 is FQNEAQ (reference sequence). DNA of the CDR3: TGTGCCAGCAGCCCAAGGACGGTATACGAGCAGTACTTC. Amino acids: CASSPRTVYEQYF.

V and J are TRBV5-1 and TRBJ2-3; tentatively, D is TRBD1 (5 bases). V was trimmed by 0 bases and J by 1 base, leaving 9 bases between them. Germline CDR1 SGHRS, CDR2 YFSETQ. The CDR3 sequence is 15 residues long. The CDR3 DNA follows: TGCGCCAGCAGCTTGGCGGCAGGGCGCACAGATACGCAGTATTTT. It yields the protein CASSLAAGRTDTQYF. Supplemented by reference TRBV5-1 and TRBJ2-3, the full variable domain reads KAGVTQTPRYLIKTRGQQVTLSCSPISGHRSVSWYQQTPGQGLQFLFEYFSETQRNKGNFPGRFSGRQFSNSRSEMNVSTLELGDSALYLCASSLAAGRTDTQYFGPGTRLTVL.

The sample holds a few counts of this clone. The genes are TRBV6-5 and TRBJ1-2; D gene ambiguous. CDR1 and CDR2 (germline): MNHEY, SVGAGI. The V gene lost 3 bases and the J gene lost 8 bases, with 16 bases spanning the gap. The CDR3 sequence is 14 residues long. The CDR3: CASSYRPGMEGYTF. In nucleotides, the CDR3 is TGTGCCAGCAGTTATCGGCCGGGGATGGAAGGCTACACCTTC.

The CDR3 DNA is TGTGCCAGCAGAGTCGCTAACTATGGCTACACCTTC. It specifies CASRVANYGYTF. This rearrangement joins TRBV9 to TRBJ1-2; D uncertain. Germline-derived CDR1 and CDR2 are SGDLS and YYNGEE. Trimming took off 5 bases at V and 0 bases at J, with 5 bases between the two ends. The CDR3 is 12 residues long.

This rearrangement joins TRBV2 to TRBJ2-7, with 11 nucleotides matching TRBD2. CDR3 length: 14 amino acids. Per germline, CDR1 SNHLY and CDR2 FYNNEI. The V segment lost 5 bases and the J segment 7 bases; nucleotides outside the gene matches: 7. The CDR3 spells CASSTGTSGEEQYF. As DNA, the CDR3 is TGTGCCAGCAGTACTGGGACTAGCGGTGAAGAGCAGTACTTC.

The rearrangement joins TRBV6-1 to TRBJ1-5, with 9 bases that match TRBD1. Germline V gene data show CDR1 as MNHNS and CDR2 as SASEGT. The V segment lost 4 bases and the J segment 0 bases; nucleotides outside the gene matches: 10. The CDR3 sequence is 18 residues long. Written as DNA, the CDR3 is TGTGCCAGCAGTGGCCCCCGGGACAGGGTAGCTAGCAATCAGCCCCAGCATTTT. It specifies CASSGPRDRVASNQPQHF.

The rearrangement links TRBV5-8 to TRBJ2-6; 8 positions match TRBD1. V lost 0 bases to trimming and J lost 0 bases; unmatched junction nucleotides: 11. The CDR3 runs to 20 residues. The germline gives CDR1 SGHTS, CDR2 YDEGEE. The CDR3 bases are TGTGCCAGCAGCTTGGGTACAGGGGGTTTCGATTTCTCTGGGGCCAACGTCCTGACTTTC. It yields the protein CASSLGTGGFDFSGANVLTF.

This sequence joins TRBV7-9 and TRBJ2-1; 7 bases are a match to TRBD2. The CDR3 has 16 amino acids. V lost 0 bases, J lost 3 bases, and 5 bases stayed unmatched. CDR1 is SEHNR and CDR2 is FQNEAQ in the germline V gene (reference sequence). For the CDR3, the DNA is TGTGCCAGCAGCTTAGCGCGGGGGAGGGACTACAATGAGCAGTTCTTC. Its translation: CASSLARGRDYNEQFF.

The rearrangement joins TRBV12-5 to TRBJ1-1; 7 bases match TRBD1. This CDR3 spans 14 amino acids. V dropped 4 bases and J dropped 2; count of bases not matched to a gene: 4. The germline V gene has CDR1 LGHNT and CDR2 FRNRAP. In DNA form, the CDR3 reads TGTGCTAGTGGTTCGGGACAGCCTAACACTGAAGCTTTCTTT. Protein sequence: CASGSGQPNTEAFF.

The gene calls are TRBV7-2 and TRBJ1-2; no reliable D call. V was clipped by 6 bases and J by 5 bases, with 10 bases between them. Per the germline V gene, CDR1 is SGHTA and CDR2 is FQGNSA. The CDR3 has 12 amino acids. CDR3 DNA sequence: TGTGCCAGCAGTCAGGTATCTTATGGCTACACCTTC. Translated, it gives CASSQVSYGYTF.

This sequence joins TRBV19 and TRBJ1-2; TRBD1 is a possible D gene (5 bases). Germline V gives CDR1 LNHDA, CDR2 SQIVND (reference sequence). The CDR3 has 17 residues. V was trimmed by 1 base and J by 3 bases, leaving 18 bases between them. The CDR3 region is CASSIGSPKGTYYGYTF. The CDR3 nucleotides read TGTGCCAGTAGTATAGGTAGCCCTAAAGGGACCTACTATGGCTACACCTTC.

The chain carries TRBV7-8 and TRBJ2-2; the D gene is possibly TRBD2 (6 bases). This CDR3 comprises 17 residues. Per the germline V gene, CDR1 is SGHVS and CDR2 is FQNEAQ. Trimming took 0 bases from V and 0 from J, leaving 11 bases between them. CDR3: CASSLAAGRANTGELFF. Written as DNA, the CDR3 is TGTGCCAGCAGCTTAGCGGCGGGACGGGCGAACACCGGGGAGCTGTTTTTT.

The CDR3 sequence is CASSRAETEAFF. In DNA, the CDR3 is TGTGCCAGCAGCCGCGCGGAGACTGAAGCTTTCTTT. This sequence joins TRBV6-6 and TRBJ1-1; the D is unclear. Germline CDR1 reads MNHNY; CDR2 reads SVGAGI (reference sequence). The CDR3 loop spans 12 amino acids. V shed 6 bases and J shed 5 bases, with 10 bases lying between them.